Below are 11 T cell receptor beta chains sequenced from a single sample in a study of Ad26.COV2.S vaccination and SARS-CoV-2 variants. This sample's treatment: 15 to 20 received Ad26.COV2.S at low or high dose, single or two shots; about five received placebo; per-sample allocation not given. Collection of samples fell on day 63 after the first vaccine or placebo injection. The method was immunoSEQ multiplex PCR; TCRdb's version includes in-frame clones alone and lacks a portion of them. Of fewer than 500,000 clones in the sample, less than 95% were seen once. The sample in question was peripheral blood, obtained in a trial of Ad26.COV2.S vaccine versus placebo. The receptors were sampled from a person aged 18-60 years who received the Ad26.COV2.S COVID-19 vaccine or a placebo.

The chain joins TRBV28 to TRBJ2-3; no reliable D call. Trimming shortened V by 4 bases and J by 1 base, and 12 bases separated the two germline ends. Germline lookup yields CDR1 MDHEN and CDR2 SYDVKM. This CDR3 has 15 amino acids. For the CDR3, the DNA is TGTGCCAGCAGTTCCCCTAGAGGCGGCACAGATACGCAGTATTTT. It translates to CASSSPRGGTDTQYF. Looking up the rest from reference TRBV28 and TRBJ2-3 gives the full variable domain: DVKVTQSSRYLVKRTGEKVFLECVQDMDHENMFWYRQDPGLGLRLIYFSYDVKMKEKGDIPEGYSVSREKKERFSLILESASTNQTSMYLCASSSPRGGTDTQYFGPGTRLTVL.

In this sample, this clone turned up once. The chain recombines TRBV20-1 with TRBJ2-1; D ambiguous. The V end lost 3 bases, the J end lost 6 bases, and 3 bases lay between the germline ends. Germline V CDR1 and CDR2: DFQATT, SNEGSKA (reference sequence). The CDR3 contains 10 residues. CDR3 in DNA: TGCAGTGCTAGGGCCAATGAGCAGTTCTTC. It encodes CSARANEQFF.

J is TRBJ2-3 and V is TRBV20-1, with D uncertain. Per germline, CDR1 DFQATT and CDR2 SNEGSKA (reference sequence). The CDR3 spans 13 residues. The V gene lost 3 bases and the J gene lost 2 bases, with 9 bases spanning the gap. Written as DNA, the CDR3 is TGCAGTGCTAGTGTCACATCCACAGATACGCAGTATTTT. Translating gives CSASVTSTDTQYF.

The J gene is TRBJ2-7, the V gene TRBV10-3, with TRBD1 matching 10 bases. Trimming cost V 6 bases and J 3 bases; bases outside gene matches: 5. Germline V gene data show CDR1 as ENHRY and CDR2 as SYGVKD. This CDR3 is 14 amino acids long. DNA of the CDR3: TGTGCCATCAGAGGGACAGGGGAGGGCTACGAGCAGTACTTC. Protein product: CAIRGTGEGYEQYF.

This clone was seen a handful of times. This sequence joins TRBV7-8 and TRBJ1-5, with a weak D call TRBD1 (6 bases). CDR3 length equals 15 residues. Germline V CDR1 and CDR2: SGHVS, FQNEAQ. The V and J ends lost 2 bases and 7 bases respectively, with 15 bases between them. The CDR3 sequence is CASSLNMGAGQPQHF. Written as DNA, the CDR3 is TGTGCCAGCAGCTTAAATATGGGGGCAGGGCAGCCCCAGCATTTT.

This clone was counted between two and nine times. The V call is TRBV19, the J call TRBJ1-2, with 11 positions matching TRBD1. Germline V gene sequence: CDR1 LNHDA, CDR2 SQIVND (reference sequence). CDR3 length: 13 residues. After removal of 9 bases from V and 9 bases from J, the junction contained 9 bases not matched to a gene. As DNA, the CDR3 is TGTGCCAGCGGGACAGGGGGAATAGGGCGCTACACCTTC. It is translated as CASGTGGIGRYTF. Looking up the rest from reference TRBV19 and TRBJ1-2 gives the full variable domain: DGGITQSPKYLFRKEGQNVTLSCEQNLNHDAMYWYRQDPGQGLRLIYYSQIVNDFQKGDIAEGYSVSREKKESFPLTVTSAQKNPTAFYLCASGTGGIGRYTFGSGTRLTVV.

This chain joins TRBV4-2 and TRBJ2-7; 9 bases agree with TRBD2. This CDR3 spans 17 amino acids. Germline-derived CDR1 and CDR2 are LGHNA and YNFKEQ. V gave up 1 base and J gave up 3 bases; unmatched junction bases: 10. The CDR3 DNA sequence: TGTGCCAGCAGCCAAGGGGGGAGGACTAGCGAATTCTACGAGCAGTACTTC. This sequence encodes CASSQGGRTSEFYEQYF.

This chain joins TRBV5-8 and TRBJ1-2, with D possibly TRBD1 on 6 matching bases. Trimming stripped 2 bases from V and 4 bases from J, with 15 bases between. The CDR3 runs 15 residues. Germline V lookup: CDR1 SGHTS, CDR2 YDEGEE. The DNA of the CDR3 is TGTGCCAGCAGCTTCAACAGGGAAGTTCCCTATGGCTACACCTTC. Amino acid sequence: CASSFNREVPYGYTF.

The J gene is TRBJ1-6, the V gene TRBV7-2; unclear D gene. Germline assignment: CDR1 SGHTA and CDR2 FQGNSA. The CDR3 totals 15 residues. The germline V and J ends were trimmed by 0 bases and 5 bases, with 8 bases remaining between them. The CDR3 here is CASSLAGRDNSPLHF. CDR3 DNA: TGTGCCAGCAGCTTAGCGGGTCGGGATAATTCACCCCTCCACTTT.

The rearrangement uses TRBV12-2 and TRBJ2-1; the table's TRBD2 call for D was not verified on the DNA. TRBV12-2 is reported as a pseudogene. This CDR3 has 17 amino acids. CDR3 region: CASRLAGGSDLYNEQFF. The CDR3 DNA reads TGTGCAAGTCGCTTAGCGGGGGGTAGCGACTTATACAATGAGCAGTTCTTC.

The rearrangement joins TRBV20-1 to TRBJ1-4; 7 bases align to TRBD1. The CDR3 loop spans 12 amino acids. Trimming at V came to 3 bases and at J to 10 bases, leaving 5 bases not matched to a gene. The germline CDR1 and CDR2 sequences are DFQATT and SNEGSKA (reference sequence). The CDR3 DNA sequence: TGCAGTGCTAGTGGGACAGTCGGAAAACTGTTTTTT. Protein sequence: CSASGTVGKLFF.